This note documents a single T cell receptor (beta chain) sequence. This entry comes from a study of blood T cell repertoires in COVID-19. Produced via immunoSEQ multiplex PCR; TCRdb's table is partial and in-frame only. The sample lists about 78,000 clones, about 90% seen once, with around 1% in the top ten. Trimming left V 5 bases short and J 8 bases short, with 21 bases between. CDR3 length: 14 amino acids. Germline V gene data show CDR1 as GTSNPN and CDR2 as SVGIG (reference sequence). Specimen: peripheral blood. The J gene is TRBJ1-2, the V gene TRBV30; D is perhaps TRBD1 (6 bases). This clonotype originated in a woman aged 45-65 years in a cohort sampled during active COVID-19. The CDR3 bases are TGTGCCTGGGAGCTCCGGACAGCCGCCGGGGGCTACACCTTC. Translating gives CAWELRTAAGGYTF.